A single sample gave rise to the 12 T cell receptor beta chains below, sequenced in a study of circulating and synovial CD4+ cells in juvenile arthritis (dated by TCRdb to between 2014 and 2016). Library preparation was by the immunoSEQ multiplex PCR assay. TCRdb carries this immuneACCESS record with in-frame sequences only. Its versions omit some clonotypes, under half of them owing to an unresolved V gene in the studies checked, with the rest unexplained. For this sample the table gives fewer than 35,000 clones, of which 90% to 95% were detected only once. Of the sample, approximately 0.16% falls within the top ten clones. Sequencing was done on a sample of CD4+ T cells from blood. These receptors were collected from a human donor with juvenile idiopathic arthritis.

The chain joins TRBV25-1 to TRBJ1-4; D gene ambiguous. Germline lookup yields CDR1 MGHDK and CDR2 SYGVNS. V was pared by 5 bases and J by 4 bases, with 8 bases between. The CDR3 sequence is 13 residues long. CDR3 residues: CASSYGLNEKLFF. As DNA, the CDR3 is TGTGCCAGCAGTTACGGACTTAATGAAAAACTGTTTTTT.

The genes are TRBV6-6 and TRBJ1-1; TRBD1 might be the D (5 bases). Germline V lookup: CDR1 MNHNY, CDR2 SVGAGI (reference sequence). Trimming took off 2 bases at V and 1 base at J, with 8 bases between the two ends. There are 14 residues in the CDR3. In DNA form, the CDR3 reads TGTGCCAGCAGTTACGGGGGAGGGAACACTGAAGCTTTCTTT. Protein product: CASSYGGGNTEAFF.

Comments on this clone: Mismatch with germline at one junction end may stem from a read error. Other DNA sequences in the same sample also yield this CDR3. V is TRBV6-1 and J is TRBJ1-6, with TRBD1 as a possible D gene (5 bases). The CDR3 has 12 residues. Germline loops: CDR1 MNHNS, CDR2 SASEGT. CDR3 coding DNA: TGTGCCGTCGGGGGGAGGAATTCCCCCCTCCACTTT. Protein: CAVGGRNSPLHF.

J is TRBJ1-1 and V is TRBV28; the D is unclear. The CDR3 is 13 amino acids. Per germline, CDR1 MDHEN and CDR2 SYDVKM. Trimming cost V 3 bases and J 1 base, with 6 bases left between them. The CDR3 loop reads CASSLPGNTEAFF. The CDR3 DNA reads as TGTGCCAGCAGTTTGCCGGGGAACACTGAAGCTTTCTTT.

Only a few counts were recorded for this clone. The V call is TRBV4-3, the J call TRBJ1-4, with D maybe TRBD1 (5 bases). The germline V gene has CDR1 LGHNA and CDR2 YSLEER. The CDR3 is 16 residues long. Trimming took off 4 bases at V and 0 bases at J, with 12 bases between the two ends. In DNA form, the CDR3 reads TGCGCCAGCAGCCCCGGTGGGGCCTCAACTAATGAAAAACTGTTTTTT. Translated: CASSPGGASTNEKLFF.

V usage is TRBV4-1 and J usage is TRBJ1-2, with 8 bases aligning to TRBD1. The V and J ends lost 3 bases and 8 bases, in that order; junction bases with no gene match: 11. Germline CDR1 reads MGHRA; CDR2 reads YSYEKL. The CDR3 is 15 amino acids. The CDR3, as DNA: TGCGCCAGCAGCCACCTCACTCCGGGACAGGAGGGCTACACCTTC. The encoded protein is CASSHLTPGQEGYTF.

The rearrangement links TRBV18 to TRBJ2-5; D is possibly TRBD2 (7 bases). This CDR3 region has 17 residues. V lost 0 bases and J lost 2, with 16 bases in between. CDR1 KGHSH and CDR2 LQKENI come from the germline V gene. The CDR3 here is CASSPPTGGSTQETQYF. The DNA of the CDR3 is TGTGCCAGCTCACCACCGACGGGGGGCAGTACGCAAGAGACCCAGTACTTC.

The chain combines TRBV7-9 with TRBJ2-7; 9 bases map to TRBD2. The V gene end was trimmed by 3 bases and the J gene end by 3 bases; junction bases not matched to a gene: 6. The CDR3 covers 15 residues. The germline V gene encodes CDR1 SEHNR and CDR2 FQNEAQ (reference sequence). The CDR3 bases are TGTGCCAGCAGCTTTTTGGCGGGGGGGAACTACGAGCAGTACTTC. Translation: CASSFLAGGNYEQYF.

V gene TRBV28 combines with J gene TRBJ2-7, with 7 nucleotides matching TRBD2. Germline V gene lookup returns CDR1 MDHEN and CDR2 SYDVKM. The junction had 5 bases not matched to a gene; V was cut back by 6 bases and J by 3 bases. This CDR3 has 13 residues. The CDR3 spells CASSPGGVYEQYF. The CDR3 DNA sequence: TGTGCCAGCAGCCCTGGGGGGGTCTACGAGCAGTACTTC.

The CDR3 DNA follows: TGTGCCAGCAGTTTATTCAGGGTAATGAACGAGCAGTACTTC. It translates to CASSLFRVMNEQYF. The chain is built from TRBV28 and TRBJ2-7; weak D call: TRBD1 (5 bases). The CDR3 contains 14 residues. Trimming removed 1 base from V and 5 bases from J, with 12 bases in between. The germline CDR1 and CDR2 sequences are MDHEN and SYDVKM.

The V and J genes are TRBV27 and TRBJ2-3, with TRBD1 matching 7 bases. The CDR3 has 15 amino acids. Germline values: CDR1 MNHEY, CDR2 SMNVEV (reference sequence). J was trimmed by 3 bases and V by 5 bases; bases with no gene match: 8. CDR3: CASSILGGETDTQYF. The CDR3 coding sequence is TGTGCCAGCAGTATTCTAGGGGGCGAGACAGATACGCAGTATTTT.

The gene calls are TRBV18 and TRBJ1-1; 8 bases match TRBD1. The CDR3 is 17 amino acids. Germline V gene sequence: CDR1 KGHSH, CDR2 LQKENI. Losses at the gene ends were 3 bases for V and 1 base for J; bases not matched to a gene: 10. The CDR3 DNA follows: TGTGCCAGCTCACCCATTACAGGGGGACTCTCGAACACTGAAGCTTTCTTT. Translated, it gives CASSPITGGLSNTEAFF.